The clone carrying this T cell receptor (beta chain) was counted a few times. Antigen unknown. Each CDR3 protein is one row after TCRdb ran MiXCR on the 5' RACE reads. The sample carries over 600,000 distinct CDR3 sequences, roughly 19% recorded once. The sample comes from a study of CD8 T cells in ankylosing spondylitis. Whole-study findings and limits: What appeared characteristic of ankylosing spondylitis blood was a TCR beta motif of under 10 highly homologous variants.

Sequenced material: blood, either unsorted or a sorted T cell fraction (not recorded which). The clonotype originates from a male donor with ankylosing spondylitis.

CDR3 nucleotides: TGCGCCAGCAGCTTTACCACTTACAGGGCGGCCTACGAGCAGTACTTC. Protein product: CASSFTTYRAAYEQYF. The rearrangement uses TRBV5-1 and TRBJ2-7; a possible D gene is TRBD1 (6 bases). CDR3 length: 16 residues. The V gene lost 2 bases and the J gene lost 2 bases, with 17 bases spanning the gap. Germline values: CDR1 SGHRS, CDR2 YFSETQ. The full variable domain, in which reference TRBV5-1 and TRBJ2-7 provide the parts outside the CDR3, is KAGVTQTPRYLIKTRGQQVTLSCSPISGHRSVSWYQQTPGQGLQFLFEYFSETQRNKGNFPGRFSGRQFSNSRSEMNVSTLELGDSALYLCASSFTTYRAAYEQYFGPGTRLTVT.